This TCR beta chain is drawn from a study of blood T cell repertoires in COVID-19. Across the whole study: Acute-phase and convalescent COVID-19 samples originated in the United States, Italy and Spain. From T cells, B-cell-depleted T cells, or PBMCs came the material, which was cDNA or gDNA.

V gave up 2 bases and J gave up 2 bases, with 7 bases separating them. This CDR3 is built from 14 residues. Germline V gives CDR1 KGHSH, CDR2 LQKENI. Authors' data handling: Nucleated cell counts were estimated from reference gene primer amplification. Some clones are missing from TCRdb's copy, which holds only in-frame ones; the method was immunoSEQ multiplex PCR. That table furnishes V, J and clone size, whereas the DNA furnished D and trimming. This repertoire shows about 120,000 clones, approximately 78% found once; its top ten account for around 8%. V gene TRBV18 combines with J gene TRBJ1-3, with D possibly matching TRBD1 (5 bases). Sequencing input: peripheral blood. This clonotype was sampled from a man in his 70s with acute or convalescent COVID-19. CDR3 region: CASSPGAPGNTIYF. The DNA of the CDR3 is TGTGCCAGCTCACCAGGGGCACCTGGAAACACCATATATTTT.